This T cell receptor beta chain is drawn from a study of blood T cell repertoires in COVID-19. Clones were sequenced by immunoSEQ multiplex PCR, and TCRdb holds only the in-frame ones, with some missing. The sample holds 75,000 to 90,000 clones, 80% seen once. The specimen sequenced was peripheral blood. The source is a woman aged 70-85 years with acute or convalescent COVID-19.

CDR3 region: CATRGQPDYGYTF. CDR3 bases: TGTGCCACCAGAGGACAGCCGGACTATGGCTACACCTTC. The chain couples TRBV24-1 to TRBJ1-2; possible D gene TRBD1, 6 bases. The CDR3 length is 13 residues. Trimming shortened V by 7 bases and J by 3 bases, and 11 bases separated the two germline ends. Germline assignment: CDR1 KGHDR and CDR2 SFDVKD.